This TCR beta chain was captured in a study of response to subunit inactivated influenza vaccine. Study outcomes and limitations: Each seasonal influenza vaccination, the authors suggested, recruits few new T cells.

TCRdb reanalysed the RT-PCR reads using MiXCR and keeps one entry per CDR3 protein. The profile shows approximately 490,000 distinct CDR3 sequences, less than 7.5% of them singletons. CDR3 length: 11 amino acids. Germline lookup yields CDR1 ENHRY and CDR2 SYGVKD. With 6 bases clipped from V and 7 bases from J, the junction kept 2 bases outside the gene matches. This clonotype was seen more than once but under ten times. Antigen: not known. The sample consisted of PBMCs from blood, taken roughly 24 months after vaccination. This clonotype originated in a man in his fifties or sixties who received an inactivated influenza vaccine. V gene TRBV10-3 combines with J gene TRBJ1-1; TRBD1 matches 7 bases. The CDR3 here is CAIRDRDEAFF. CDR3 coding DNA: TGTGCCATCAGAGACAGGGATGAAGCTTTCTTT.